The T cell receptor (beta chain) under discussion was sequenced for a study of cytomegalovirus exposure and HLA in healthy donors. Study information: The use of the same platform for the roughly 120 validation repertoires and the 600 to 700 first-cohort repertoires was reported by a later analysis. Findings and caveats of the study: Researchers catalogued about 160 TCR beta chains as cytomegalovirus-associated. The TCR clusters that emerged in the first cohort tended, a later analysis found, to co-occur in the 120 or so validation repertoires.

Profiling relied on immunoSEQ multiplex PCR, and the TCRdb table lists in-frame clones only, not all of them. The data show 95,000 to 150,000 clones, roughly 93% seen once. Deletions cut 1 base from V and 0 bases from J, with 10 bases between. The germline gives CDR1 SGHAT, CDR2 FQNNGV. This CDR3 is 15 amino acids long. For this clone: Its antigen remains unknown.

The receptor's source is a woman aged 18-30 years in good health and CMV-seronegative. This sequence joins TRBV11-2 and TRBJ2-7, with D perhaps matching TRBD2 (6 bases). Material for sequencing was PBMCs. CDR3 sequence reads: CASSLGAGLSYEQYF. In DNA, the CDR3 is TGTGCCAGCAGCTTAGGTGCGGGGCTCTCCTACGAGCAGTACTTC.